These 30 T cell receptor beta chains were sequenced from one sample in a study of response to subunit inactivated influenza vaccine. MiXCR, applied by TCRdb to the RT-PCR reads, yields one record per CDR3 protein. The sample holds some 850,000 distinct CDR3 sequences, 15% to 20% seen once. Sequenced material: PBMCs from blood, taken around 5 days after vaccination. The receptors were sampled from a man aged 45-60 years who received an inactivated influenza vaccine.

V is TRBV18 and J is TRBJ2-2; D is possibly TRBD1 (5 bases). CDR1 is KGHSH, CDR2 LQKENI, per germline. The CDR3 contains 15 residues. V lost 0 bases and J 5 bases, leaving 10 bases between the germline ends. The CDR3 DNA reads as TGTGCCAGCTCACCACCGCAGGGTTGGACCGGGGAGCTGTTTTTT. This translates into CASSPPQGWTGELFF.

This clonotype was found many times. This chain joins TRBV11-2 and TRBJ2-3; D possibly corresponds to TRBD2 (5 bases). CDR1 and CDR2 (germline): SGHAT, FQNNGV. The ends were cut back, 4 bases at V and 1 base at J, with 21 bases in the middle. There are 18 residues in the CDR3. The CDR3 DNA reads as TGTGCCAGCAGCTCAGTAGTGTTTGGACGGGGTGGCACAGATACGCAGTATTTT. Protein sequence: CASSSVVFGRGGTDTQYF.

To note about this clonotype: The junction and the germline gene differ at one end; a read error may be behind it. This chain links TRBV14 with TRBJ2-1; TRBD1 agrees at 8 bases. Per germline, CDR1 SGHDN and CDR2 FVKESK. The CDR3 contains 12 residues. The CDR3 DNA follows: TGTGCCAGCAGCCGTAGTATGGACAGGGCCATCTTC. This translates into CASSRSMDRAIF.

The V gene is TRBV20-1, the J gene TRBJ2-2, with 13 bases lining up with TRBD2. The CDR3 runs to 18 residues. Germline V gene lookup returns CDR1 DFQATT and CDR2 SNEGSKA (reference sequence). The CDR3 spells CSPEVLAGGPGNTGELFF. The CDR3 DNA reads TGCAGCCCCGAGGTACTAGCGGGAGGGCCAGGGAACACCGGGGAGCTGTTTTTT.

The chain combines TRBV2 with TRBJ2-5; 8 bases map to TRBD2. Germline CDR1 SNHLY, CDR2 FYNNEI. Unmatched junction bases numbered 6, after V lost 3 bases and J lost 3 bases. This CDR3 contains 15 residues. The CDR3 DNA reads TGTGCCAGCAGTGATGGGACTAGATTGGAAGAGACCCAGTACTTC. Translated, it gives CASSDGTRLEETQYF.

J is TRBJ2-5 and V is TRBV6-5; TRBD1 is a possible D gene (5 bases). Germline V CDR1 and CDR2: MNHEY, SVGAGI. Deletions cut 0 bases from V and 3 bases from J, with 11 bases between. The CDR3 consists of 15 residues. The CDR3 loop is CASSYSMTVEETQYF. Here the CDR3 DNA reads TGTGCCAGCAGTTACTCGATGACAGTAGAAGAGACCCAGTACTTC.

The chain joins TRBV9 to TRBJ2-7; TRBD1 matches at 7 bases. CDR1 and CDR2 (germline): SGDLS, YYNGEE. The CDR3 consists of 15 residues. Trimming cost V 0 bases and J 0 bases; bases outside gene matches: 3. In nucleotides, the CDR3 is TGTGCCAGCAGCGTAGGGACAGGTCCCTCCTACGAGCAGTACTTC. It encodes CASSVGTGPSYEQYF.

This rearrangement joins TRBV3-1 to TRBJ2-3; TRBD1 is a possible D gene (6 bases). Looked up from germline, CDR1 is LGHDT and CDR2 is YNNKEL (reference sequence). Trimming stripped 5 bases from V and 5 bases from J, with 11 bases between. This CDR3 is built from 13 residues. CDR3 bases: TGTGCCAGCAGCTTTCAGACAGGAGATACGCAGTATTTT. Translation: CASSFQTGDTQYF.

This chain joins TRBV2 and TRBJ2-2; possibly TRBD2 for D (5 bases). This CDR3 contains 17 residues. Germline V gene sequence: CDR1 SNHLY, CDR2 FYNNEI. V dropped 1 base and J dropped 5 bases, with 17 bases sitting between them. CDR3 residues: CASSEGIRGVLTGELFF. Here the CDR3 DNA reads TGTGCCAGCAGTGAAGGGATCCGGGGAGTACTTACCGGGGAGCTGTTTTTT.

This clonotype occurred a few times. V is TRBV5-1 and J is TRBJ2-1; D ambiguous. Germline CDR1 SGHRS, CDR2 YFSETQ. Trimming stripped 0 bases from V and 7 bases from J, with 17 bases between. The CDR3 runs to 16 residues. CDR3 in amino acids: CASSLEVGPIGNEQFF. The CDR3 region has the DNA TGCGCCAGCAGCTTGGAGGTAGGCCCCATAGGGAATGAGCAGTTCTTC.

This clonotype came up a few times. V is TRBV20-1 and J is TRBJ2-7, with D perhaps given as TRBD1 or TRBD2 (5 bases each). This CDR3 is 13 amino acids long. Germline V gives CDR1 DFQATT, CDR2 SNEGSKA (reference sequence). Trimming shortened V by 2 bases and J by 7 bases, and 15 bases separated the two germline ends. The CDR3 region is CSARKGRLREQYF. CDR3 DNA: TGCAGTGCTAGAAAGGGACGGTTAAGGGAGCAGTACTTC.

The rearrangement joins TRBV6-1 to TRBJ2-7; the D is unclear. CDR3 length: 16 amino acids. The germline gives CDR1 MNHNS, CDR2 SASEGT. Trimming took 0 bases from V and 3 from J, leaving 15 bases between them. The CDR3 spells CASSEAQVGFLYEQYF. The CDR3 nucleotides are TGTGCCAGCAGTGAAGCTCAGGTCGGCTTCCTCTACGAGCAGTACTTC.

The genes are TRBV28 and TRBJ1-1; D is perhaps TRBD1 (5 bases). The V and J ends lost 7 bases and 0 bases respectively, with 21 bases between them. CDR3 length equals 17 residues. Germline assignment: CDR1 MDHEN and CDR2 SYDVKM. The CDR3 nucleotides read TGTGCCAGCACTCCAGTAGGGGCACGGAGGATGAACACTGAAGCTTTCTTT. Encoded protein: CASTPVGARRMNTEAFF.

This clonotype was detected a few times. CDR3 region: CASSMEGKSGYTF. In nucleotides, the CDR3 is TGTGCCAGCAGTATGGAGGGAAAGTCGGGCTACACCTTC. V usage is TRBV2 and J usage is TRBJ1-2; no clear D gene. The CDR3 loop spans 13 amino acids. The V end lost 5 bases, the J end lost 8 bases, and 15 bases lay between the germline ends. The germline CDR1 and CDR2 sequences are SNHLY and FYNNEI.

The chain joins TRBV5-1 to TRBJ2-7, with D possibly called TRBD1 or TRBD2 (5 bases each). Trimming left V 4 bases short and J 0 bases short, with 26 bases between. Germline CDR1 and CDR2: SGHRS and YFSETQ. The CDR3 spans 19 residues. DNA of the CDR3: TGCGCCAGCAGCCCGGGGATAAACTGGGGCGGCGTCCCCTCCTACGAGCAGTACTTC. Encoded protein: CASSPGINWGGVPSYEQYF.

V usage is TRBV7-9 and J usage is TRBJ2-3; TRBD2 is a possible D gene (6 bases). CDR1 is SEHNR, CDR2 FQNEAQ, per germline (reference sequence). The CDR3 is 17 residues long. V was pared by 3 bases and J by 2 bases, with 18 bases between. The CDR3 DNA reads TGTGCCAGCAGCTTGGGGACTCTGGCTGGACCCACAGATACGCAGTATTTT. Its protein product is CASSLGTLAGPTDTQYF.

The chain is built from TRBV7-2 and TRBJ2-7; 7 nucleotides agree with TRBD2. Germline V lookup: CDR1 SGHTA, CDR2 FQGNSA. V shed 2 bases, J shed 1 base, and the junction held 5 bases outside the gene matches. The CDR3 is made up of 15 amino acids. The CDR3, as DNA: TGTGCCAGCAGCTTATACGGGGGGACTTCCTACGAGCAGTACTTC. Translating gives CASSLYGGTSYEQYF.

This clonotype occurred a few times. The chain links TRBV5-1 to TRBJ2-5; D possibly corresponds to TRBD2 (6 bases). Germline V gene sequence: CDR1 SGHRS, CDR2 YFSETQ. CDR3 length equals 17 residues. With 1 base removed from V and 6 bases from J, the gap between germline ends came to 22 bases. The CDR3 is CASSLSGLSSGSQTQYF. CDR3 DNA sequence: TGCGCCAGCAGCTTGTCGGGACTTAGCTCGGGGAGTCAGACCCAGTACTTC.

The CDR3 sequence: CSARDRAVLYQETQYF. DNA of the CDR3: TGCAGTGCTAGGGATCGGGCAGTCTTGTACCAAGAGACCCAGTACTTC. The gene calls are TRBV20-1 and TRBJ2-5; D unclear. The CDR3 has 16 amino acids. CDR1 DFQATT and CDR2 SNEGSKA come from the germline V gene (reference sequence). V lost 3 bases to trimming and J lost 0 bases, with 17 bases between them.

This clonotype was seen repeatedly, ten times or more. As DNA, the CDR3 is TGTGCCAGCAGTGTAGACGGAGCACAGCCCCAGCATTTT. Encoded protein: CASSVDGAQPQHF. The gene calls are TRBV6-2 or TRBV6-3 and TRBJ1-5, with D hard to call. This CDR3 has 13 residues. Germline CDR1 MNHEY, CDR2 SVGEGT. V was clipped by 5 bases and J by 7 bases, with 12 bases between them.

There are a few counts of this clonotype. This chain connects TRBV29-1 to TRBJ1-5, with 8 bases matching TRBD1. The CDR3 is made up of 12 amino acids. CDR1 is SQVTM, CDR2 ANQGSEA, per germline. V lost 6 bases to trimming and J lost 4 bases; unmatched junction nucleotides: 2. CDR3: CSVGDRNQPQHF. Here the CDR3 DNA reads TGCAGCGTGGGGGACAGGAATCAGCCCCAGCATTTT.

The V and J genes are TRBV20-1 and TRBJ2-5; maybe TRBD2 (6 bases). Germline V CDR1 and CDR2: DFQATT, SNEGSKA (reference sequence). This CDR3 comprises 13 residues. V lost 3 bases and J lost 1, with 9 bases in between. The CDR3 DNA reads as TGCAGTGCTAGCGGGAGTGGCCAAGAGACCCAGTACTTC. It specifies CSASGSGQETQYF.

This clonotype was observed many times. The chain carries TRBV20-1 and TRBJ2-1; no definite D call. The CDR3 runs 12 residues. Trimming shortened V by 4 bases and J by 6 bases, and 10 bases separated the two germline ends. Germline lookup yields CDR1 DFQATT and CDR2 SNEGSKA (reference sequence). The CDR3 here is CSAIFLSNEQFF. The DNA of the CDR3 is TGCAGTGCTATCTTCTTGTCCAATGAGCAGTTCTTC.

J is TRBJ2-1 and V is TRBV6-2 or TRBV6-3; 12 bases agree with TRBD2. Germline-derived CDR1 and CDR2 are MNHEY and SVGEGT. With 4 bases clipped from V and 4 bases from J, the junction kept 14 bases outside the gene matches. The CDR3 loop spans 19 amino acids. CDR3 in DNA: TGTGCCAGCAGTTCCAGACCTGGACTAGCGGGGATTTTTTACAATGAGCAGTTCTTC. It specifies CASSSRPGLAGIFYNEQFF.

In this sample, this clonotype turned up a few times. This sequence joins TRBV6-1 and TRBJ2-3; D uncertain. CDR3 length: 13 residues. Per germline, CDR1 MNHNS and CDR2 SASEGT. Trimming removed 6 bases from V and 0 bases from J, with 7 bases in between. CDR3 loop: CASSHVSTDTQYF. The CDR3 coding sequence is TGTGCCAGCAGCCATGTTAGCACAGATACGCAGTATTTT.

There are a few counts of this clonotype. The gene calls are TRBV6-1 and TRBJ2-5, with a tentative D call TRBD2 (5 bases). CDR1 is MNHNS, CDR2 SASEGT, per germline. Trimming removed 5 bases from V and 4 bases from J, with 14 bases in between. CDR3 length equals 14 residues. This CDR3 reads CASSRHGVGETQYF. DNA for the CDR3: TGTGCCAGCAGTCGACACGGGGTGGGAGAGACCCAGTACTTC.

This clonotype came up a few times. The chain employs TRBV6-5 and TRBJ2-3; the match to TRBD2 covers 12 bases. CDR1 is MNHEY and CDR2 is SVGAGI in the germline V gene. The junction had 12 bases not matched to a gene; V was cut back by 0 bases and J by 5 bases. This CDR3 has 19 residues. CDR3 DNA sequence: TGTGCCAGCAGTTACTCGCCCGGACCTAGCGGGAGGGTGAGAGATACGCAGTATTTT. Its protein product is CASSYSPGPSGRVRDTQYF.

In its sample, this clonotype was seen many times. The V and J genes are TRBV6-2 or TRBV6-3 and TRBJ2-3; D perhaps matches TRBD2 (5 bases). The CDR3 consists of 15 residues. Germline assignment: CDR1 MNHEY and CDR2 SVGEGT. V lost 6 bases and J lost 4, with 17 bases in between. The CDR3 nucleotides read TGTGCCAGCAGCACGGAGGTGGGGTGGCCAGATACGCAGTATTTT. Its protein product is CASSTEVGWPDTQYF.

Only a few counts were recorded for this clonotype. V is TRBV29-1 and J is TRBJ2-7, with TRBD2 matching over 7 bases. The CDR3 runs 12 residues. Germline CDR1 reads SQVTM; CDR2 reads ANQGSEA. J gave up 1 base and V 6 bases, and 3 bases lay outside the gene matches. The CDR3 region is CSVAGLSYEQYF. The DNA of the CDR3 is TGCAGCGTGGCGGGACTATCCTACGAGCAGTACTTC.

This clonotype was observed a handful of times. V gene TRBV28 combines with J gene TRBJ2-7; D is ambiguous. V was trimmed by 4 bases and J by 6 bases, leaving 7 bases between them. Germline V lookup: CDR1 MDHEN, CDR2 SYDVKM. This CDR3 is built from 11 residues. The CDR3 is CASSWDIEQYF. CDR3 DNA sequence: TGTGCCAGCAGTTGGGATATCGAGCAGTACTTC.